This entry lists 3 T cell receptor beta chains sequenced from one sample in a study of blood T cell repertoires in COVID-19. Measured with immunoSEQ multiplex PCR; TCRdb has only the in-frame clones, and not every one. The sample has 200,000 to 250,000 clones, roughly four fifths seen once. The sequencing input was peripheral blood. The receptors here all came from a woman in her 50s with acute or convalescent COVID-19.

V and J are TRBV5-5 and TRBJ1-4; no clear D gene. Trimming took off 0 bases at V and 4 bases at J, with 7 bases between the two ends. The germline V gene has CDR1 SGHKS and CDR2 YYEKEE (reference sequence). The CDR3 has 14 amino acids. The CDR3 protein is CASSLGAINEKLFF. In nucleotides, the CDR3 is TGTGCCAGCAGCTTGGGAGCAATTAATGAAAAACTGTTTTTT. The full variable domain, in which reference TRBV5-5 and TRBJ1-4 provide the parts outside the CDR3, is DAGVTQSPTHLIKTRGQQVTLRCSPISGHKSVSWYQQVLGQGPQFIFQYYEKEERGRGNFPDRFSARQFPNYSSELNVNALLLGDSALYLCASSLGAINEKLFFGSGTQLSVL.

The V call is TRBV2, the J call TRBJ2-7; no reliable D call. The CDR3 spans 12 residues. CDR1 SNHLY and CDR2 FYNNEI come from the germline V gene. V lost 4 bases and J 4 bases, leaving 8 bases between the germline ends. CDR3 sequence (DNA): TGTGCCAGCAGTGGAGAGGTTTACGAGCAGTACTTC. It specifies CASSGEVYEQYF.

The chain joins TRBV7-9 to TRBJ2-1; possible D gene TRBD2, 5 bases. V was cut by 5 bases and J by 2 bases, with 19 bases left in between. CDR1 is SEHNR and CDR2 is FQNEAQ in the germline V gene (reference sequence). CDR3 length equals 17 residues. In DNA, the CDR3 is TGTGCCAGCAGCCCCTCGAGGGCTCAGCGCACCTACAATGAGCAGTTCTTC. It encodes CASSPSRAQRTYNEQFF. Together with reference TRBV7-9 and TRBJ2-1, the CDR3 gives the full variable domain: DTGVSQNPRHKITKRGQNVTFRCDPISEHNRLYWYRQTLGQGPEFLTYFQNEAQLEKSRLLSDRFSAERPKGSFSTLEIQRTEQGDSAMYLCASSPSRAQRTYNEQFFGPGTRLTVL.